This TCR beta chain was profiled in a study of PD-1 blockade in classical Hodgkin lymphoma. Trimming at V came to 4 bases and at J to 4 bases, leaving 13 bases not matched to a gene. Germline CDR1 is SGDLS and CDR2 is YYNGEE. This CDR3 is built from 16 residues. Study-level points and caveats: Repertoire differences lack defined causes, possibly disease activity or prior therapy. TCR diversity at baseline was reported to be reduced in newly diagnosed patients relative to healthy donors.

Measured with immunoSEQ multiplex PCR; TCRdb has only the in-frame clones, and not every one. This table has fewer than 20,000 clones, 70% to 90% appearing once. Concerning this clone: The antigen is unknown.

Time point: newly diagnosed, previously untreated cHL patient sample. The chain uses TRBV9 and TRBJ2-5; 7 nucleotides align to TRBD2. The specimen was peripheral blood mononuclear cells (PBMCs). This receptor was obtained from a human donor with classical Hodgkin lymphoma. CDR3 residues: CASSLSGTPGRETQYF. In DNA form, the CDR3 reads TGTGCCAGCAGCCTCAGCGGGACCCCTGGGAGAGAGACCCAGTACTTC.